These 23 T cell receptor beta chains originate from one sample sequenced in a study of cytomegalovirus exposure and HLA in healthy donors. PCR amplification relied on 60 Vbeta primers (plus 13 Jbeta primers). Profiling relied on immunoSEQ multiplex PCR, and the TCRdb table lists in-frame clones only, not all of them. The table includes more than 100,000 clones, less than 20% detected once. The sequenced material came from PBMCs. The receptor source for this set is a young woman in good health and CMV-seronegative.

The table lists this clone with a few counts. This chain joins TRBV29-1 and TRBJ1-1; maybe TRBD1 (5 bases). Germline CDR1 and CDR2: SQVTM and ANQGSEA. There are 13 residues in the CDR3. V was shortened by 7 bases and J by 1 base, with 13 bases between the two germline ends. The DNA for the CDR3 is TGCAGCGCGAGCGGGGGAACGAACACTGAAGCTTTCTTT. Translated, it gives CSASGGTNTEAFF.

This clone was seen only a few times. The genes are TRBV7-8 and TRBJ1-2, with D unclear. This CDR3 region has 15 residues. Per germline, CDR1 SGHVS and CDR2 FQNEAQ. The ends were cut back, 1 base at V and 4 bases at J, with 13 bases in the middle. CDR3 sequence (DNA): TGTGCCAGCAGCTTAGGGGAGGGTACGGCCTATGGCTACACCTTC. The encoded protein is CASSLGEGTAYGYTF.

The V call is TRBV5-1, the J call TRBJ2-5; 9 positions match TRBD1. With 4 bases clipped from V and 4 bases from J, the junction kept 8 bases outside the gene matches. In germline, CDR1 is SGHRS, CDR2 YFSETQ. This CDR3 comprises 15 residues. CDR3 protein: CASSVSGTGTETQYF. CDR3 DNA: TGCGCCAGCAGCGTTTCCGGGACAGGGACAGAGACCCAGTACTTC.

The rearrangement links TRBV2 to TRBJ2-2, with D possibly TRBD1 on 5 matching bases. The CDR3 covers 13 residues. Germline V gene lookup returns CDR1 SNHLY and CDR2 FYNNEI. The V end lost 6 bases, the J end lost 5 bases, and 10 bases lay between the germline ends. The CDR3 region is CASRQGTTGELFF. In DNA, the CDR3 is TGTGCCAGCAGGCAGGGAACGACCGGGGAGCTGTTTTTT.

V usage is TRBV7-6 and J usage is TRBJ2-7, with 8 bases lining up with TRBD1. The CDR3 covers 13 residues. Germline values: CDR1 SGHVS, CDR2 FNYEAQ. The V segment lost 3 bases and the J segment 3 bases; nucleotides outside the gene matches: 1. This CDR3 is CASSFGTGYEQYF. The CDR3 nucleotides read TGTGCCAGCAGCTTCGGGACAGGCTACGAGCAGTACTTC.

This clone was observed a handful of times. V and J are TRBV9 and TRBJ2-2; 9 bases line up with TRBD2. Per germline, CDR1 SGDLS and CDR2 YYNGEE. J gave up 3 bases and V 4 bases, and 4 bases lay outside the gene matches. This CDR3 spans 15 amino acids. CDR3 bases: TGTGCCAGCAGCCCTAGCGGGAAGGACACCGGGGAGCTGTTTTTT. It specifies CASSPSGKDTGELFF.

This clone has only a few counts. This rearrangement joins TRBV18 to TRBJ1-2; 8 bases fit TRBD1. CDR1 is KGHSH and CDR2 is LQKENI in the germline V gene. V trimming: 1 base; J trimming: 1 base; junction bases outside the gene matches: 5. CDR3 length: 16 amino acids. CDR3 protein: CASSPQGQVINYGYTF. CDR3 bases: TGTGCCAGCTCACCACAGGGACAGGTGATTAACTATGGCTACACCTTC.

This clone was picked up a small number of times. The chain combines TRBV27 with TRBJ1-4, with 8 bases fitting TRBD1. Trimming at V came to 2 bases and at J to 8 bases, leaving 1 base not matched to a gene. This CDR3 has 13 amino acids. The germline CDR1 and CDR2 sequences are MNHEY and SMNVEV (reference sequence). The DNA of the CDR3 is TGTGCCAGCAGTTTACAGGGGGCGGAAAAACTGTTTTTT. It encodes CASSLQGAEKLFF.

This clone was recorded a few times. The chain employs TRBV19 and TRBJ1-5; possibly TRBD1 for D (5 bases). This CDR3 region has 15 residues. V lost 4 bases to trimming and J lost 2 bases, with 12 bases between them. The germline gives CDR1 LNHDA, CDR2 SQIVND (reference sequence). The DNA for the CDR3 is TGTGCCAGTAGTACAAGGGGTGAAGGCAATCAGCCCCAGCATTTT. This translates into CASSTRGEGNQPQHF.

As to this clone: The DNA is left out, because the CDR3 cannot be placed on it with certainty; the CDR3 is given as TCRdb lists it. V gene TRBV5-1 combines with J gene TRBJ2-2; the table calls TRBD1, which could not be checked here. The V gene's germline CDR1 is SGHRS and CDR2 YFSETQ. Both ends counted, the CDR3 spans 16 residues. Here the CDR3 reads CASSLDFGPGGGELFF.

The rearrangement joins TRBV11-2 to TRBJ2-7, with D unresolved. Germline loops: CDR1 SGHAT, CDR2 FQNNGV. There are 14 residues in the CDR3. Trimming took 5 bases from V and 1 from J, leaving 12 bases between them. This chain's CDR3 is CASSANQKSYEQYF. The CDR3 nucleotides are TGTGCCAGCAGCGCCAATCAGAAATCCTACGAGCAGTACTTC. Full variable domain (outside the CDR3, taken from reference TRBV11-2 and TRBJ2-7): EAGVAQSPRYKIIEKRQSVAFWCNPISGHATLYWYQQILGQGPKLLIQFQNNGVVDDSQLPKDRFSAERLKGVDSTLKIQPAKLEDSAVYLCASSANQKSYEQYFGPGTRLTVT.

This clone was counted between two and nine times. V usage is TRBV13 and J usage is TRBJ1-6; D uncertain. This CDR3 is built from 15 residues. The V and J ends lost 1 base and 3 bases respectively, with 7 bases between them. The germline CDR1 and CDR2 sequences are PRHDT and FYEKMQ (reference sequence). DNA of the CDR3: TGTGCCAGCAGCTTAGCCCAGGACTATAATTCACCCCTCCACTTT. This codes for CASSLAQDYNSPLHF.

The chain links TRBV4-3 to TRBJ2-1, with D unclear. The CDR3 is 16 residues long. CDR1 is LGHNA, CDR2 YSLEER, per germline. V was shortened by 3 bases and J by 1 base, with 13 bases between the two germline ends. In DNA, the CDR3 is TGCGCCAGCAGCCAGTCGGTATGGTTTTCCTACAATGAGCAGTTCTTC. It is translated as CASSQSVWFSYNEQFF.

Only a few counts were recorded for this clone. The chain combines TRBV7-8 with TRBJ2-7; the match to TRBD2 covers 7 bases. From germline, CDR1 is SGHVS and CDR2 FQNEAQ. The CDR3 spans 13 residues. With V trimmed by 5 bases and J by 3 bases, 4 bases remained unmatched. The CDR3 DNA is TGTGCCAGCAGCGCCGGGAGGAACTACGAGCAGTACTTC. This gives the protein CASSAGRNYEQYF.

In this sample, this clone turned up a few times. This rearrangement joins TRBV5-4 to TRBJ1-1; D not certain. This CDR3 is 14 amino acids long. From germline, CDR1 is SGHNT and CDR2 YYREEE (reference sequence). Trimming shortened V by 2 bases and J by 4 bases, and 12 bases separated the two germline ends. The CDR3 reads CASSFWAGSTEAFF. CDR3 sequence (DNA): TGTGCCAGCAGCTTTTGGGCTGGAAGCACTGAAGCTTTCTTT.

CDR3 sequence: CASSERTDTGELFF. Here the CDR3 DNA reads TGTGCCAGCAGTGAACGGACTGACACCGGGGAGCTGTTTTTT. The chain links TRBV6-1 to TRBJ2-2; a weak D match, TRBD2 (5 bases). Germline assignment: CDR1 MNHNS and CDR2 SASEGT. With 2 bases removed from V and 3 bases from J, the gap between germline ends came to 7 bases. The CDR3 length is 14 residues.

CDR3 loop: CATSSDRGHGNTIYF. In DNA, the CDR3 is TGTGCCACCAGCAGTGACAGGGGGCACGGAAACACCATATATTTT. The rearrangement uses TRBV15 and TRBJ1-3; the match to TRBD1 covers 10 bases. J lost 4 bases, V lost 3 bases, and 3 bases had no gene match. Per the germline V gene, CDR1 is LNHNV and CDR2 is YYDKDF (reference sequence). The CDR3 has 15 residues.

The chain has TRBV5-5 and TRBJ1-5, with D maybe TRBD1 (5 bases). The germline V gene has CDR1 SGHKS and CDR2 YYEKEE (reference sequence). CDR3 length: 15 residues. Trimming pared 4 bases from V and 4 bases from J, leaving 15 bases between. The CDR3 region has the DNA TGTGCCAGCAGCCGCGGGACCGATCAAAATCAGCCCCAGCATTTT. It specifies CASSRGTDQNQPQHF.

V is TRBV27 and J is TRBJ1-2; 11 nucleotides match TRBD1. Losses at the gene ends were 10 bases for V and 3 bases for J; bases not matched to a gene: 10. The CDR3 has 15 amino acids. The germline V gene encodes CDR1 MNHEY and CDR2 SMNVEV (reference sequence). CDR3 residues: CATRRPGQGDYGYTF. CDR3 nucleotides: TGTGCCACCCGTCGTCCGGGACAGGGGGACTATGGCTACACCTTC.

The rearrangement uses TRBV9 and TRBJ1-1, with unresolved D. The CDR3 covers 14 residues. V was cut by 2 bases and J by 4 bases, with 12 bases left in between. Germline V CDR1 and CDR2: SGDLS, YYNGEE. The CDR3 DNA is TGTGCCAGCAGCGTCAATCCCAGGCCCACTGAAGCTTTCTTT. As protein: CASSVNPRPTEAFF.

A few counts support this clone. The V and J genes are TRBV5-4 and TRBJ2-5, with 7 bases aligning to TRBD2. Germline V gene lookup returns CDR1 SGHNT and CDR2 YYREEE (reference sequence). The CDR3 contains 15 residues. V shed 1 base, J shed 3 bases, and the junction held 6 bases outside the gene matches. CDR3 coding DNA: TGTGCCAGCAGCTTGTACCAGCTAGCGGAAGAGACCCAGTACTTC. Amino acid sequence: CASSLYQLAEETQYF. The full variable domain, its missing parts supplied by reference TRBV5-4 and TRBJ2-5, is ETGVTQSPTHLIKTRGQQVTLRCSSQSGHNTVSWYQQALGQGPQFIFQYYREEENGRGNFPPRFSGLQFPNYSSELNVNALELDDSALYLCASSLYQLAEETQYFGPGTRLLVL.

The CDR3 loop is CASSFRGIEQYF. CDR3 bases: TGTGCCAGCAGTTTTCGAGGGATCGAGCAGTACTTC. The genes are TRBV28 and TRBJ2-7, with D possibly TRBD2 on 5 matching bases. Germline CDR1 reads MDHEN; CDR2 reads SYDVKM. The length of the CDR3 is 12 residues. Trimming took 3 bases from V and 6 from J, leaving 9 bases between them. The whole variable domain, filled in from reference TRBV28 and TRBJ2-7, reads DVKVTQSSRYLVKRTGEKVFLECVQDMDHENMFWYRQDPGLGLRLIYFSYDVKMKEKGDIPEGYSVSREKKERFSLILESASTNQTSMYLCASSFRGIEQYFGPGTRLTVT.

The chain is built from TRBV28 and TRBJ1-2; 8 bases align to TRBD1. CDR1 is MDHEN and CDR2 is SYDVKM in the germline V gene. J lost 2 bases, V lost 3 bases, and 8 bases had no gene match. The CDR3 length is 16 residues. The chain's CDR3 is CASSFIGTGANYGYTF. The CDR3 DNA reads TGTGCCAGCAGTTTTATAGGGACAGGCGCAAACTATGGCTACACCTTC.